This T cell receptor (beta chain) was identified in a study of cytomegalovirus exposure and HLA in healthy donors. The V gene end was trimmed by 5 bases and the J gene end by 7 bases; junction bases not matched to a gene: 7. This CDR3 is 13 amino acids long. Germline values: CDR1 MNHEY, CDR2 SVGAGI. The PCR ran on 60 Vbeta and 13 Jbeta primers. Repertoires were generated with immunoSEQ multiplex PCR, while TCRdb's copy carries only in-frame clones and drops some. This sample has 150,000 to 200,000 clones; roughly a tenth occur once, and the top ten carry roughly 1.4%. The rearrangement links TRBV6-5 to TRBJ2-7; 8 bases match TRBD2. The sample was PBMCs. This TCR came from a woman in her twenties or thirties in good health and CMV-seropositive. CDR3 nucleotides: TGTGCCAGCAGTCCCTCGGGAGGGCGGGAGCAGTACTTC. Translating gives CASSPSGGREQYF.